The present entry profiles one T cell receptor beta chain with its context. Its antigen is not yet known. Per-nucleotide qualities are absent, and no much larger clonotype sits a single base away. This sample includes further DNA sequences coding for the same CDR3. CDR1 LGHDT and CDR2 YNNKEL were looked up in the germline V gene (reference sequence). Counted from cysteine to phenylalanine, this CDR3 has 14 amino acids. Only the CDR3 portion is preserved as DNA: 42 bases, with reading frame beginning at the first base. V is pared back by 1 base and J by 3 bases, with 10 bases lying between the germline termini. The immunoSEQ assay was applied to genomic DNA to generate the TCR beta chain sequences. As for the authors' bioinformatics: CDR3 sequences that did not begin with the conserved framework cysteine at position 104 were removed by hand. To get clonality, the normalized Shannon's Diversity Index was subtracted from one, giving values from 0 (maximal diversity) to 1 (oligoclonal). Chi-squared comparison-of-proportions tests assessed whether the same CDR3 differed in frequency between samples, such as brain versus blood. Public clonotypes were found through immuneACCESS searches, while the VDJdb browser was used to judge similarity to known antiviral clonotypes. Not all clones reach the TCRdb copy of this immuneACCESS table, which keeps in-frame sequences only. Checked studies attribute under half of the gap to unresolved V genes and leave the rest unexplained. D and trimming were read from the DNA, whereas the V and J calls and clone size are those reported in that table. The sample table lists about 320,000 clones, 85% to 95% of them with a count of one. The top ten constitute around 6% of the sample.

This sample is drawn from a study of brain T cells in children with intractable seizures (dated by TCRdb to about 2021). Concerning the study at large: Resected brain tissue from about 50 pediatric epilepsy surgery cases was first screened for immune gene transcripts using a NanoString immunology panel. Among the approximately 12 selected surgery cases, eight also had pre-surgery blood sequenced, leaving four with brain tissue only.

What this sample's time point label stands for: blood from clinic visit 5 months post-surgery; TSC patient then seizure free. The surgery cases showing the highest brain T cell transcript signatures were chosen for TCR beta chain sequencing of brain tissue and, when available, of blood. Patients had been treated with at least one anti-epileptic drug before surgery. TCR-sequenced patients were children with drug-resistant epilepsy due to tuberous sclerosis complex, focal cortical dysplasia, Rasmussen encephalitis or hemimegalencephaly. Bulk genomic DNA was isolated from unsorted brain tissue and whole blood using the Monarch genomic DNA purification kit. Points the paper makes about the study in general: The patients' HCMV serostatus was not known, and viral specificity was inferred solely from CDR3 sequence similarity. Because sequencing depth was different between pre-surgery and post-surgery blood, clones absent from the pre-surgery sample may reflect undersampling.

This TCR derives from a boy under three years old with tuberous sclerosis and intractable seizures. Sequenced here: peripheral blood, sampled 4 to 6 months after surgery. This sequence uses TRBV3-1 (or the pseudogene TRBV3-2) and TRBJ2-7; the D gene is perhaps TRBD2, on 6 matching bases. The DNA sequence follows: TGTGCCAGCAGCCAAGGGATCGGGGGCTACGAGCAGTACTTC. It encodes CASSQGIGGYEQYF.